A selection of T cell receptor beta chains follows, all from one sample in a study of blood T cell repertoires in COVID-19. Using immunoSEQ multiplex PCR, the repertoire was profiled, and TCRdb retains in-frame clones only, with some absent. Among 200,000 to 300,000 clones listed, approximately 86% were seen once. The sample taken for sequencing was peripheral blood. All receptors derive from a woman aged 55-70 years with COVID-19, enrolled during active disease. CDR3s include the opening cysteine and the closing phenylalanine or tryptophan. The D gene is left open where the match is weak. The listing skips clone size in some rows; elsewhere it reads once, few, many or a size class.

j_call v_call d_call clone_size cdr3_aa cdr3_nt
TRBJ2-2 TRBV24-1 TRBD2 . CATSDPGTSGSYTGELFF TGTGCCACCAGTGACCCCGGGACTAGCGGGAGTTACACCGGGGAGCTGTTTTTT
TRBJ1-5 TRBV18 . . CASSPQGNQPQHF TGTGCCAGCTCACCGCAGGGCAATCAGCCCCAGCATTTT
TRBJ1-1 TRBV6-5 . . CASRRTDQEAFF TGTGCCAGCAGACGGACAGATCAAGAAGCTTTCTTT
TRBJ2-3 TRBV7-9 . . CASGLRGTDTQYF TGTGCCAGCGGGCTAAGAGGCACAGATACGCAGTATTTT
TRBJ2-1 TRBV5-1 TRBD2 . CASSSGRMTYYNEQFF TGCGCCAGCAGCTCCGGGAGGATGACTTACTACAATGAGCAGTTCTTC
TRBJ2-7 TRBV18 TRBD2 medium-sized CASSLAGGSYEQYF TGTGCCAGCTCGCTAGCGGGGGGATCCTACGAGCAGTACTTC
TRBJ1-1 TRBV9 . . CASSVVGRAEAFF TGTGCCAGCAGCGTAGTTGGTAGAGCTGAAGCTTTCTTT
TRBJ2-2 TRBV2 TRBD1 once CASKGQGSGELFF TGTGCCAGCAAGGGACAGGGGTCCGGGGAGCTGTTTTTT
TRBJ1-1 TRBV12-3/TRBV12-4 . . CASSFLGGTEAFF TGTGCCAGCAGTTTTCTGGGGGGGACTGAAGCTTTCTTT
TRBJ1-1 TRBV7-8 . few CASSLLPTTGLNTEAFF TGTGCCAGCAGCTTACTACCAACGACAGGCCTGAACACTGAAGCTTTCTTT
TRBJ1-5 TRBV6-6 . . CASSSSGYQPQHF TGTGCCAGCAGTTCCAGTGGTTATCAGCCCCAGCATTTT
TRBJ1-5 TRBV4-1 . . CASSQDPHQGGNQPQHF TGCGCCAGCAGCCAAGATCCCCACCAGGGAGGGAATCAGCCCCAGCATTTT
TRBJ1-2 TRBV2 . . CASTPEQNNYGYTF TGTGCCAGCACTCCTGAACAGAACAACTATGGCTACACCTTC
TRBJ1-6 TRBV20-1 . . CSASRGVQAPLHF TGCAGTGCTAGTCGGGGGGTTCAGGCACCCCTCCACTTT
TRBJ1-5 TRBV30 . . CAWNQGSTQPQHF TGTGCCTGGAATCAGGGGAGCACTCAGCCCCAGCATTTT
TRBJ1-2 TRBV11-2 . . CASSPDRRANYGYTF TGTGCCAGCAGCCCAGACAGGAGAGCTAACTATGGCTACACCTTC
TRBJ2-7 TRBV5-1 TRBD2 few CASSSVGGQNEQYF TGCGCCAGCAGTTCAGTGGGAGGGCAGAACGAGCAGTACTTC
TRBJ1-4 TRBV30 . . CAWRPVYNRNEKLFF TGTGCCTGGAGGCCAGTATACAATCGCAATGAAAAACTGTTTTTT
TRBJ1-1 TRBV2 . few CASMRDTEAFF TGTGCCAGCATGAGGGACACTGAAGCTTTCTTT
TRBJ2-7 TRBV29-1 . . CSVVGGGWREQYF TGCAGCGTTGTGGGTGGAGGGTGGAGAGAGCAGTACTTC
TRBJ2-3 TRBV4-3 . . CASSGLGVGTDTQYF TGCGCCAGCAGCGGACTTGGGGTGGGTACAGATACGCAGTATTTT
TRBJ2-7 TRBV11-1 . . CASRPQWGGNYEQYF TGTGCCAGCAGACCTCAGTGGGGGGGCAACTACGAGCAGTACTTC
TRBJ2-3 TRBV15 . . CATSRDQGTDTQYF TGTGCCACCAGCAGAGATCAGGGTACGGATACGCAGTATTTT
TRBJ2-7 TRBV7-2 . few CASSNPRGQLRYEQYF TGTGCCAGCAGCAACCCCCGTGGGCAGCTTCGCTACGAGCAGTACTTC
TRBJ2-5 TRBV5-5 . . CASSLTEETQYF TGTGCCAGCAGCTTGACAGAAGAGACCCAGTACTTC
TRBJ1-6 TRBV10-3 . . CAISGTALNSPLHF TGTGCCATCAGTGGGACAGCCCTTAATTCACCCCTCCACTTT
TRBJ2-4 TRBV30 TRBD1 . CAWDNRGVSRF TGTGCCTGGGACAACAGGGGGGTGTCGCGATTC
TRBJ2-7 TRBV30 TRBD2 . CAWSDWASGSYEQYF TGTGCCTGGAGTGATTGGGCTAGCGGGTCGTACGAGCAGTACTTC
TRBJ1-3 TRBV27 TRBD1 . CASSHRGGGNTIYF TGTGCCAGCAGTCACAGGGGTGGTGGAAACACCATATATTTT
TRBJ2-1 TRBV27 . . CASSPNRDGRRRPSYNEQFF TGTGCCAGCAGTCCGAACCGGGACGGGAGACGACGACCCTCCTACAATGAGCAGTTCTTC
TRBJ2-1 TRBV30 TRBD2 . CARGLAGGGSYNEQFF TGTGCCAGGGGACTAGCGGGAGGGGGCTCCTACAATGAGCAGTTCTTC
TRBJ1-1 TRBV7-3 . . CASSFDRPGKGAEAFF TGTGCCAGCAGCTTTGATCGTCCGGGGAAGGGGGCTGAAGCTTTCTTT
TRBJ2-5 TRBV12-3/TRBV12-4 . . CASTYRSNF TGTGCCAGCACCTACCGTTCGAACTTC
TRBJ2-1 TRBV11-1 TRBD1 few CASSKRTGDLYNEQFF TGTGCCAGCAGCAAGAGGACAGGGGATTTATACAATGAGCAGTTCTTC
TRBJ1-1 TRBV9 . few CASSVVSGGVTEAFF TGTGCCAGCAGCGTAGTTTCCGGGGGTGTTACTGAAGCTTTCTTT
TRBJ2-7 TRBV9 TRBD1 . CASSVGLGQGVLEQYF TGTGCCAGCAGCGTAGGGTTAGGACAGGGGGTCTTGGAGCAGTACTTC
TRBJ2-1 TRBV19 TRBD1 . CASAGTGWVGEQFF TGTGCCAGTGCCGGGACAGGGTGGGTAGGTGAGCAGTTCTTC
TRBJ2-3 TRBV5-4 TRBD2 . CASSLDRLAADTQYF TGTGCCAGCAGCTTGGACAGACTAGCGGCAGATACGCAGTATTTT
TRBJ1-1 TRBV3-1/TRBV3-2 . . CASSQAMITGGTEAFF TGTGCCAGCAGCCAAGCAATGATTACTGGTGGCACTGAAGCTTTCTTT